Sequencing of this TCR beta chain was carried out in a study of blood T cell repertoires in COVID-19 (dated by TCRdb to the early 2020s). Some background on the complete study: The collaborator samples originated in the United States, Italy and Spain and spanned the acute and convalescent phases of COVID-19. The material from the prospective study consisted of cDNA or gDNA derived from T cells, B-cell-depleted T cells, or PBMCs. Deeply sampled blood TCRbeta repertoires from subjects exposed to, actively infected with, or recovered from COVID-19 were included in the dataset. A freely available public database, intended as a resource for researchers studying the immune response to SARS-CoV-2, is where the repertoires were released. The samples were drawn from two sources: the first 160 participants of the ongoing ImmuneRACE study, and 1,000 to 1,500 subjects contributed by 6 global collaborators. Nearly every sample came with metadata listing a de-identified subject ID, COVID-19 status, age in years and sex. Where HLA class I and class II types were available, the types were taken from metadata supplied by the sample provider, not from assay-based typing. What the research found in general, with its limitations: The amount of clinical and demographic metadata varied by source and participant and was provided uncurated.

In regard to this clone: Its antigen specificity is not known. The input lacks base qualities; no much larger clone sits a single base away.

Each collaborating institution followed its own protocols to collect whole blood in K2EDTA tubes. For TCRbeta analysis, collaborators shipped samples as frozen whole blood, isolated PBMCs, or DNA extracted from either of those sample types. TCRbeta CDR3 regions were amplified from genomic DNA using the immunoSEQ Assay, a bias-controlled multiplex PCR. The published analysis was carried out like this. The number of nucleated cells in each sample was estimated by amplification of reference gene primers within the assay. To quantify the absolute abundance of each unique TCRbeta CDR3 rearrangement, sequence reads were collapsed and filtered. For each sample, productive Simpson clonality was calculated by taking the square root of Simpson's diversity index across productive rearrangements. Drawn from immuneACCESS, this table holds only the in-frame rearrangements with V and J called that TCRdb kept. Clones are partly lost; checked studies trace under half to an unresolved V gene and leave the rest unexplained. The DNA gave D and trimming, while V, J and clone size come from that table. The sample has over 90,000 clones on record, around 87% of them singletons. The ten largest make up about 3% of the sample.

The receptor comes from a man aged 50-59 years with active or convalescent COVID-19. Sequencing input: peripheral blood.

The CDR3 is CASSRDSNSNQPQHF. The sequenced DNA is TGTGCCAGCAGCCGGGACAGCAATAGCAATCAGCCCCAGCATTTT. Rearrangement joined TRBV7-2 to TRBJ1-5; 7 bases in the middle match TRBD1. Counted from cysteine to phenylalanine, this CDR3 has 15 amino acids. The DNA shown is the 45-base CDR3, in frame from base 1. The V end gives up 5 bases and the J end 0 bases, leaving 4 bases in the junction not matched to a gene. The germline V gene specifies SGHTA as CDR1 and FQGNSA as CDR2.